This entry lists 29 T cell receptor beta chains sequenced from one sample in a study of cytomegalovirus exposure and HLA in healthy donors. PCR was performed using 60 Vbeta and 13 Jbeta primers. Some clones are missing from TCRdb's copy, which holds only in-frame ones; the method was immunoSEQ multiplex PCR. The sample records about 94,000 clones, roughly 80% being singletons. Sequencing was done on a sample of PBMCs. The receptors were gathered from a human donor in good health.

This clone was seen a few times. The V gene is TRBV5-4, the J gene TRBJ2-5; 10 bases align to TRBD2. In germline, CDR1 is SGHNT, CDR2 YYREEE (reference sequence). Trimming at V came to 0 bases and at J to 3 bases, leaving 8 bases not matched to a gene. The CDR3 has 17 residues. CDR3 protein: CASSLGPSGSGKETQYF. Here the CDR3 DNA reads TGTGCCAGCAGCTTGGGTCCTAGCGGGAGCGGGAAAGAGACCCAGTACTTC.

The chain joins TRBV5-4 to TRBJ1-2; D possibly corresponds to TRBD1 (5 bases). Between the trimmed V and J ends, which lost 5 bases and 2 bases, there was a span of 16 bases. Germline assignment: CDR1 SGHNT and CDR2 YYREEE (reference sequence). The CDR3 sequence is 15 residues long. CDR3 sequence reads: CASRMGGTLNYGYTF. The CDR3 nucleotides read TGTGCCAGCAGAATGGGAGGGACCTTAAACTATGGCTACACCTTC.

The chain joins TRBV29-1 to TRBJ2-7, with 9 positions matching TRBD2. Germline loops: CDR1 SQVTM, CDR2 ANQGSEA. The trim removed 0 bases at V and 4 bases at J, leaving 7 bases unmatched. The length of the CDR3 is 15 residues. CDR3 sequence (DNA): TGCAGCGTTGAAGAAGGGCTAGCGGGAACTTACGAGCAGTACTTC. Encoded protein: CSVEEGLAGTYEQYF.

The chain carries TRBV2 and TRBJ2-7; a weak D match, TRBD1 (6 bases). Trimming took 11 bases from V and 2 from J, leaving 28 bases between them. There are 17 residues in the CDR3. Per germline, CDR1 SNHLY and CDR2 FYNNEI. The CDR3 coding sequence is TGTGCCCAAGCCGGACAGACAGGATATACCCGAACCTACGAGCAGTACTTC. Its translation is CAQAGQTGYTRTYEQYF.

The J gene is TRBJ2-7, the V gene TRBV2; D might be TRBD1 (6 bases). This CDR3 is 13 amino acids long. Germline V gives CDR1 SNHLY, CDR2 FYNNEI. V was shortened by 7 bases and J by 1 base, with 11 bases between the two germline ends. CDR3 amino acids: CASNTGWSYEQYF. Here the CDR3 DNA reads TGTGCCAGCAATACAGGGTGGTCCTACGAGCAGTACTTC.

The J gene is TRBJ2-3, the V gene TRBV5-4, with D perhaps TRBD1 (6 bases). CDR3 length: 14 residues. V lost 2 bases and J lost 2, with 9 bases in between. The germline V gene has CDR1 SGHNT and CDR2 YYREEE (reference sequence). CDR3 loop: CASSLGQNTDTQYF. As DNA, the CDR3 is TGTGCCAGCAGCTTAGGACAGAACACAGATACGCAGTATTTT. Together with reference TRBV5-4 and TRBJ2-3, the CDR3 gives the full variable domain: ETGVTQSPTHLIKTRGQQVTLRCSSQSGHNTVSWYQQALGQGPQFIFQYYREEENGRGNFPPRFSGLQFPNYSSELNVNALELDDSALYLCASSLGQNTDTQYFGPGTRLTVL.

The chain has TRBV11-3 and TRBJ2-7, with a weak D call TRBD1 (5 bases). The CDR3 extends over 16 amino acids. Germline V gene sequence: CDR1 SGHNT, CDR2 YENEEA. Trimming shortened V by 7 bases and J by 2 bases, and 21 bases separated the two germline ends. CDR3 region: CASTPRSRQITYEQYF. As DNA, the CDR3 is TGTGCCAGCACCCCCCGGTCCAGACAGATCACCTACGAGCAGTACTTC.

V gene TRBV28 combines with J gene TRBJ1-4; tentative D call: TRBD1 (5 bases). Trimming pared 7 bases from V and 7 bases from J, leaving 16 bases between. This CDR3 has 14 residues. The germline gives CDR1 MDHEN, CDR2 SYDVKM. The CDR3 DNA is TGTGCCAGCAAGCCTGGGACTGGGAGTGAAAAACTGTTTTTT. Translated: CASKPGTGSEKLFF. The full variable domain, in which reference TRBV28 and TRBJ1-4 provide the parts outside the CDR3, is DVKVTQSSRYLVKRTGEKVFLECVQDMDHENMFWYRQDPGLGLRLIYFSYDVKMKEKGDIPEGYSVSREKKERFSLILESASTNQTSMYLCASKPGTGSEKLFFGSGTQLSVL.

The genes are TRBV10-3 and TRBJ2-7; 11 bases fit TRBD1. V was pared by 3 bases and J by 3 bases, with 4 bases of the junction left unmatched. CDR3 length: 15 residues. From germline, CDR1 is ENHRY and CDR2 SYGVKD. CDR3 residues: CAISDPGTGGYEQYF. DNA for the CDR3: TGTGCCATCAGTGACCCCGGGACAGGGGGCTACGAGCAGTACTTC.

This chain connects TRBV6-6 to TRBJ2-2, with D perhaps TRBD1 (5 bases). The CDR3 contains 13 residues. CDR1 is MNHNY and CDR2 is SVGAGI in the germline V gene (reference sequence). V shed 10 bases and J shed 4 bases, with 13 bases lying between them. This CDR3 is CATGSGFTGELFF. CDR3 coding DNA: TGTGCCACAGGGTCAGGGTTCACCGGGGAGCTGTTTTTT.

The rearrangement links TRBV5-1 to TRBJ2-3; 11 bases fit TRBD2. The germline V gene encodes CDR1 SGHRS and CDR2 YFSETQ. This CDR3 comprises 17 residues. V trimming: 4 bases; J trimming: 4 bases; junction bases outside the gene matches: 11. The CDR3 nucleotides are TGCGCCAGCAGCCTCGTAGCGGGAGGGCCGCTTGCAGATACGCAGTATTTT. Translating gives CASSLVAGGPLADTQYF.

The chain is built from TRBV9 and TRBJ2-5; TRBD1 might be the D (6 bases). The CDR3 spans 13 residues. Deletions cut 3 bases from V and 3 bases from J, with 9 bases between. CDR1 and CDR2 from the germline V gene are SGDLS and YYNGEE. The CDR3 loop reads CASSGRTEETQYF. The CDR3 DNA reads as TGTGCCAGCAGCGGACGGACAGAAGAGACCCAGTACTTC.

This clone was found once. The chain combines TRBV6-5 with TRBJ1-3; D unresolved. V was clipped by 2 bases and J by 1 base, with 12 bases between them. CDR1 and CDR2 from the germline V gene are MNHEY and SVGAGI. The CDR3 runs to 16 residues. CDR3 coding DNA: TGTGCCAGCAGTTACGGGCCAGTTCAATCTGGAAACACCATATATTTT. Protein product: CASSYGPVQSGNTIYF.

This chain links TRBV28 with TRBJ2-3, with 8 nucleotides matching TRBD2. Germline CDR1 is MDHEN and CDR2 is SYDVKM. V was clipped by 6 bases and J by 4 bases; unmatched bases: 6. This CDR3 has 14 residues. The CDR3 DNA sequence: TGTGCCAGCAGAGCTAGCGGGTTCGCAGATACGCAGTATTTT. Encoded protein: CASRASGFADTQYF.

The V and J genes are TRBV5-6 and TRBJ2-7, with 9 bases fitting TRBD2. Germline CDR1 reads SGHDT; CDR2 reads YYEEEE. J lost 3 bases, V lost 2 bases, and 6 bases had no gene match. The CDR3 has 15 amino acids. Here the CDR3 DNA reads TGTGCCAGCAGCTTTCGTAGCGGGGGCAGCTACGAGCAGTACTTC. Translated: CASSFRSGGSYEQYF.

The V call is TRBV7-9, the J call TRBJ2-7; D possibly corresponds to TRBD2 (5 bases). Germline CDR1 reads SEHNR; CDR2 reads FQNEAQ (reference sequence). Trimming shortened V by 8 bases and J by 0 bases, and 11 bases separated the two germline ends. The CDR3 consists of 13 residues. Here the CDR3 DNA reads TGTGCCAGCCTATCGGGATCCTCCTACGAGCAGTACTTC. Translated: CASLSGSSYEQYF. Complete variable domain (other parts from reference TRBV7-9 and TRBJ2-7): DTGVSQNPRHKITKRGQNVTFRCDPISEHNRLYWYRQTLGQGPEFLTYFQNEAQLEKSRLLSDRFSAERPKGSFSTLEIQRTEQGDSAMYLCASLSGSSYEQYFGPGTRLTVT.

The J gene is TRBJ2-5, the V gene TRBV5-5; possibly TRBD1 for D (5 bases). Trimming left V 5 bases short and J 11 bases short, with 19 bases between. The CDR3 spans 13 residues. Germline V lookup: CDR1 SGHKS, CDR2 YYEKEE (reference sequence). CDR3 sequence reads: CASSHTGGAKQYF. CDR3 nucleotide sequence: TGTGCCAGCAGTCACACTGGTGGGGCCAAACAGTACTTC.

The chain couples TRBV29-1 to TRBJ2-7, with 9 bases fitting TRBD2. J gave up 7 bases and V 6 bases, and 10 bases lay outside the gene matches. The germline V gene encodes CDR1 SQVTM and CDR2 ANQGSEA. The CDR3 totals 13 residues. The chain's CDR3 is CSVASAGGGEQYF. CDR3 in DNA: TGCAGCGTCGCGTCAGCGGGAGGTGGAGAGCAGTACTTC.

The rearrangement links TRBV15 to TRBJ1-4; D uncertain. CDR1 LNHNV and CDR2 YYDKDF come from the germline V gene (reference sequence). V was trimmed by 3 bases and J by 5 bases, leaving 13 bases between them. This CDR3 has 15 residues. CDR3 coding DNA: TGTGCCACCAGCAGCAGGACTGGGATAAATGAAAAACTGTTTTTT. It translates to CATSSRTGINEKLFF.

The chain couples TRBV30 to TRBJ2-5, with a tentative D call TRBD1 (6 bases). The germline V and J ends were trimmed by 8 bases and 5 bases, with 12 bases remaining between them. CDR1 is GTSNPN, CDR2 SVGIG, per germline (reference sequence). The CDR3 has 11 residues. The CDR3 DNA follows: TGTGCCCTGGGGGCTCGGGAGACCCAGTACTTC. Protein: CALGARETQYF. Combining the CDR3 with reference TRBV30 and TRBJ2-5 gives the whole variable domain SQTIHQWPATLVQPVGSPLSLECTVEGTSNPNLYWYRQAAGRGLQLLFYSVGIGQISSEVPQNLSASRPQDRQFILSSKKLLLSDSGFYLCALGARETQYFGPGTRLLVL.

This sequence joins TRBV30 and TRBJ1-1; a possible D gene is TRBD1 (5 bases). The CDR3 consists of 15 residues. Looked up from germline, CDR1 is GTSNPN and CDR2 is SVGIG (reference sequence). Trimming left V 0 bases short and J 1 base short, with 12 bases between. For the CDR3, the DNA is TGTGCCTGGAGTGTAGGGGAAAGGTCGAACACTGAAGCTTTCTTT. It yields the protein CAWSVGERSNTEAFF.

The rearrangement uses TRBV6-4 and TRBJ1-2, with TRBD1 identical over 9 bases. Per germline, CDR1 MRHNA and CDR2 SNTAGT. The CDR3 has 14 residues. V lost 4 bases to trimming and J lost 8 bases; unmatched junction nucleotides: 8. CDR3 protein: CASSARTGGGGYTF. CDR3 in DNA: TGTGCCAGCAGTGCCCGAACAGGGGGCGGCGGCTACACCTTC.

The V call is TRBV5-1, the J call TRBJ2-5; 7 nucleotides line up with TRBD1. CDR1 and CDR2 (germline): SGHRS, YFSETQ. CDR3 length: 13 amino acids. J gave up 3 bases and V 4 bases, and 3 bases lay outside the gene matches. DNA for the CDR3: TGCGCCAGCAGCGCACAGGGGAAAGAGACCCAGTACTTC. It yields the protein CASSAQGKETQYF.

The genes are TRBV11-2 and TRBJ1-1, with a tentative D call TRBD1 (5 bases). Trimming took off 1 base at V and 4 bases at J, with 19 bases between the two ends. The germline V gene encodes CDR1 SGHAT and CDR2 FQNNGV. The CDR3 is 17 residues long. The CDR3, as DNA: TGTGCCAGCAGCTTAGGGGGGTGGGCCGGGAGGAGCACTGAAGCTTTCTTT. Encoded protein: CASSLGGWAGRSTEAFF.

The gene calls are TRBV6-1 and TRBJ2-7; TRBD2 aligns across 11 bases. Germline CDR1 reads MNHNS; CDR2 reads SASEGT. After removal of 4 bases from V and 3 bases from J, the junction contained 5 bases not matched to a gene. The CDR3 is made up of 15 amino acids. CDR3 coding DNA: TGTGCCAGCAGTGGACTAGCGGGGAGGGTCTACGAGCAGTACTTC. Amino acid sequence: CASSGLAGRVYEQYF.

J is TRBJ2-5 and V is TRBV19, with D maybe TRBD2 (5 bases). CDR1 and CDR2 from the germline V gene are LNHDA and SQIVND (reference sequence). CDR3 length: 13 residues. The ends were cut back, 10 bases at V and 10 bases at J, with 22 bases in the middle. The CDR3 sequence: CATCPAPGLFQYF. CDR3 bases: TGTGCCACTTGCCCTGCTCCGGGGTTGTTCCAGTACTTC.

This clone was detected only a few times. The chain combines TRBV7-2 with TRBJ2-6, with a tentative D call TRBD2 (7 bases). Germline V CDR1 and CDR2: SGHTA, FQGNSA. Trimming cost V 2 bases and J 9 bases, with 14 bases left between them. The CDR3 contains 15 residues. CDR3 sequence: CASSLRGALNNVLTF. The CDR3 DNA is TGTGCCAGCAGCTTACGGGGGGCGCTCAACAACGTCCTGACTTTC.

The V gene is TRBV7-3, the J gene TRBJ2-3, with 15 bases that match TRBD2. Germline V gene data show CDR1 as SGHTA and CDR2 as FQGTGA. Trimming cost V 5 bases and J 6 bases; bases outside gene matches: 9. The length of the CDR3 is 17 residues. The CDR3 reads CASSPPGLAGGPDTQYF. CDR3 DNA: TGTGCCAGCAGCCCCCCGGGACTAGCGGGGGGACCGGATACGCAGTATTTT. The full variable domain, completed using reference TRBV7-3 and TRBJ2-3, is GAGVSQTPSNKVTEKGKYVELRCDPISGHTALYWYRQSLGQGPEFLIYFQGTGAADDSGLPNDRFFAVRPEGSVSTLKIQRTERGDSAVYLCASSPPGLAGGPDTQYFGPGTRLTVL.

This chain joins TRBV5-4 and TRBJ2-1; D is perhaps TRBD2 (6 bases). Trimming shortened V by 1 base and J by 0 bases, and 11 bases separated the two germline ends. The CDR3 runs 16 residues. The V gene's germline CDR1 is SGHNT and CDR2 YYREEE (reference sequence). CDR3: CASSLPSGSSYNEQFF. CDR3 in DNA: TGTGCCAGCAGCTTGCCGTCCGGGAGCTCCTACAATGAGCAGTTCTTC.